The rows below give T cell receptor beta chains drawn from one sample of a study of blood T cell repertoires in COVID-19. Repertoires were generated with immunoSEQ multiplex PCR, while TCRdb's copy carries only in-frame clones and drops some. The sample carries about 140,000 clones, 75% to 90% recorded once. Input material: PBMCs or T cells enriched from blood (not recorded which). Receptor source: a man between 60 and 70 years old who had recovered from COVID-19. Each CDR3 is given with its conserved first and last residue. The D gene is left open where the match is weak. Size is stated for part of the rows, as once, few or many counts, or as a class when the clone is expanded.

size	D	V	J	DNA	CDR3
NA	TRBD2	TRBV19	TRBJ2-1	TGTGCCAGTAGTCTAGCGGGCTCCTACAATGAGCAGTTCTTC	CASSLAGSYNEQFF
NA	TRBD1	TRBV19	TRBJ1-6	TGTGCCAGTGCTCGGGACAGGGGAAATTCACCCCTCCACTTT	CASARDRGNSPLHF
NA	TRBD1	TRBV5-1	TRBJ2-1	TGCGCCAGCACTTTGAGAGGGGGCCCCTGGGATGAGCAGTTCTTC	CASTLRGGPWDEQFF
NA	TRBD1	TRBV6-4	TRBJ1-2	TGTGCCAGCAGTCCCGGACAGGGGGGATACTATGGCTACACCTTC	CASSPGQGGYYGYTF
NA	TRBD2	TRBV7-2	TRBJ2-1	TGTGCCAGCAGCTTAGGCGGGAGTCAAAATGAGCAGTTCTTC	CASSLGGSQNEQFF
few	TRBD1	TRBV11-3	TRBJ2-2	TGTGCCAGCAGCTTAGAGCCGACAGGGCCCGGCGGGGAGCTGTTTTTT	CASSLEPTGPGGELFF
NA	TRBD2	TRBV6-5	TRBJ2-7	TGTGCCAGCAGGACTAGCGGGAGTGGGGGCTACGAGCAGTACTTC	CASRTSGSGGYEQYF
few	NA	TRBV7-2	TRBJ2-7	TGTGCCAGCAGCTTCTCCAGATCCTACGAGCAGTACTTC	CASSFSRSYEQYF
NA	TRBD2	TRBV5-4	TRBJ2-1	TGTGCCAGCAGCTTGGGCGGGAGCGACTTTGATGAGCAGTTCTTC	CASSLGGSDFDEQFF
NA	TRBD1	TRBV5-1	TRBJ1-3	TGCGCCAGCAGCCCGGGCCGGCGGGACAGGGGCCCTAACACCATATATTTT	CASSPGRRDRGPNTIYF
NA	TRBD1	TRBV5-4	TRBJ2-2	TGTGCCAGCAGCCGGGACAGCACCGGGGAGCTGTTTTTT	CASSRDSTGELFF
NA	TRBD2	TRBV18	TRBJ2-1	TGTGCCAGCTCACCGGGAGTAGCGGGAACCTACAATGAGCAGTTCTTC	CASSPGVAGTYNEQFF
NA	NA	TRBV24-1	TRBJ1-2	TGTGCCACCAGTGATAGCTACAGGTCAGACTATGGCTACACCTTC	CATSDSYRSDYGYTF
NA	NA	TRBV28	TRBJ1-2	TGTGCCACCGGGGGGGACCAGATTAACTATGGCTACACCTTC	CATGGDQINYGYTF
NA	NA	TRBV12-3/TRBV12-4	TRBJ1-2	TGTGCCAGCAGTTTTGGGCAGGTGGATGGCTACACCTTC	CASSFGQVDGYTF
NA	TRBD2	TRBV9	TRBJ2-7	TGTGCCAGCAGCGCCGTTAGCGGGGGGCCATACGAGCAGTACTTC	CASSAVSGGPYEQYF
once	NA	TRBV11-2	TRBJ1-4	TGTGCCAGCAGCTTGGGGTTCCCGGGGAGTTTGGATGAAAAACTGTTTTTT	CASSLGFPGSLDEKLFF
NA	TRBD1	TRBV5-1	TRBJ2-3	TGCGCCAGCAGCTTGAGGGCAGGGGGCCCTGATACGCAGTATTTT	CASSLRAGGPDTQYF
NA	TRBD1	TRBV30	TRBJ1-6	TGTGCCTGGAGCGCTCGACAGGGGTCGAATTCACCCCTCCACTTT	CAWSARQGSNSPLHF
NA	NA	TRBV12-3/TRBV12-4	TRBJ1-6	TGTGCCAGCAATCGAGGAGGGTATTCACCCCTCCACTTT	CASNRGGYSPLHF
NA	NA	TRBV2	TRBJ1-3	TGTGCCAGCACCCGGGACACCTCTAGAAACACCATATATTTT	CASTRDTSRNTIYF
NA	NA	TRBV28	TRBJ1-4	TGTGCCAGCAGTTTGACAGGCGACGCTAATGAAAAACTGTTTTTT	CASSLTGDANEKLFF
NA	NA	TRBV5-4	TRBJ2-7	TGTGCCAGCAGCTCCAGGGTTGGTGGCTACGAGCAGTACTTC	CASSSRVGGYEQYF
NA	TRBD1	TRBV5-1	TRBJ1-1	TGCGCCAGCAGCACGGGGACAGATCTGAACACTGAAGCTTTCTTT	CASSTGTDLNTEAFF
NA	NA	TRBV6-2/TRBV6-3	TRBJ2-1	TGTGCCAGCAGTGAGCAGGGTAATGAGCAGTTCTTC	CASSEQGNEQFF
NA	NA	TRBV7-2	TRBJ2-7	TGTGCCAGCAGCTCGGAGTACGAGCAGTACTTC	CASSSEYEQYF
NA	NA	TRBV6-5	TRBJ1-2	TGTGCCAGCAGTTATCCGGTCGGGGGTGCCTATGGCTACACCTTC	CASSYPVGGAYGYTF
NA	NA	TRBV10-3	TRBJ1-4	TGTGCCAGCAAACCAAGTCCCGGGACAACTAATGAAAAACTGTTTTTT	CASKPSPGTTNEKLFF
few	NA	TRBV6-5	TRBJ2-7	TGTGCCAGCAGGAGGGGAGGAGGACTCTACGAGCAGTACTTC	CASRRGGGLYEQYF
NA	TRBD1	TRBV19	TRBJ1-5	TGTGCCAGTAGCCAGACAGGGTATAGCAATCAGCCCCAGCATTTT	CASSQTGYSNQPQHF
NA	TRBD2	TRBV28	TRBJ2-7	TGTGCCAGCAGGACTAGCGGATACGAGCAGTACTTC	CASRTSGYEQYF
NA	TRBD1	TRBV7-9	TRBJ1-1	TGTGCCAGCAGCTTCCAGGGGGCTGGGACTGAAGCTTTCTTT	CASSFQGAGTEAFF
NA	TRBD1	TRBV10-3	TRBJ1-5	TGTGCCATCAGGGGACAGCCAAATCAGCCCCAGCATTTT	CAIRGQPNQPQHF
NA	NA	TRBV28	TRBJ1-2	TGTGCCAGCAGAAACCCACAGGGAGCCGGCTATGGCTACACCTTC	CASRNPQGAGYGYTF
NA	NA	TRBV27	TRBJ2-5	TGTGCCAGCAGCCGTCTCGGGGGAGAGACCCAGTACTTC	CASSRLGGETQYF
NA	NA	TRBV5-1	TRBJ2-5	TGCGCCAGCAGCTTGGGGCAGCAAGAGACCCAGTACTTC	CASSLGQQETQYF
NA	NA	TRBV11-2	TRBJ2-7	TGTGCCAGCAGCTTAGGTGGGCAGATCTACGAGCAGTACTTC	CASSLGGQIYEQYF
NA	NA	TRBV4-1	TRBJ2-5	TGCGCCAGCAGCCGTAAAGAGACCCAGTACTTC	CASSRKETQYF
NA	TRBD2	TRBV11-2	TRBJ2-1	TGTGCCAGCAGCCCTACTAGCGGATCCTACAATGAGCAGTTCTTC	CASSPTSGSYNEQFF
NA	NA	TRBV6-5	TRBJ2-2	TGTGCCAGCAGTTACGTGTCTAGCCGGCCCGGGGAGCTGTTTTTT	CASSYVSSRPGELFF
NA	TRBD1	TRBV28	TRBJ2-3	TGTGCCAGCAGACCTCCGGGACAGGGGGCGGATACGCAGTATTTT	CASRPPGQGADTQYF
NA	NA	TRBV27	TRBJ1-3	TGTGCCAACCCCGGAGCGGATTTT	CANPGADF
NA	TRBD2	TRBV11-2	TRBJ2-1	TGTGCCAGCAGCCCAAGACTAGCGGGAGGGCCGGATTCCTACAATGAGCAGTTCTTC	CASSPRLAGGPDSYNEQFF
NA	NA	TRBV6-5	TRBJ1-3	TGTGCCAGCAGTCAGGGTGTAGGGGCTGGAAACACCATATATTTT	CASSQGVGAGNTIYF
NA	NA	TRBV6-6	TRBJ1-1	TGTGCCAGCGGGTACGCGGGGCGGGCTTTCTTT	CASGYAGRAFF